This T cell receptor (beta chain) was found in a study of blood T cell repertoires in COVID-19. Germline V CDR1 and CDR2: LGHNA, YSLEER. This CDR3 comprises 16 residues. J lost 3 bases, V lost 0 bases, and 7 bases had no gene match. Original analysis: Nucleated cell counts were estimated from reference gene primer amplification. Repertoires were generated with immunoSEQ multiplex PCR, while TCRdb's copy carries only in-frame clones and drops some. D and trimming were read from the DNA, whereas the V and J calls and clone size are those reported in that table. The sample includes about 170,000 clones, around 90% of them seen just once.

Sample: peripheral blood. This receptor was obtained from a woman older than 75 with COVID-19, enrolled during active disease. The rearrangement joins TRBV4-3 to TRBJ2-7, with 8 bases lining up with TRBD2. The DNA of the CDR3 is TGCGCCAGCAGCCAAGATCGGGAGGGAAGTTACTACGAGCAGTACTTC. Protein product: CASSQDREGSYYEQYF.